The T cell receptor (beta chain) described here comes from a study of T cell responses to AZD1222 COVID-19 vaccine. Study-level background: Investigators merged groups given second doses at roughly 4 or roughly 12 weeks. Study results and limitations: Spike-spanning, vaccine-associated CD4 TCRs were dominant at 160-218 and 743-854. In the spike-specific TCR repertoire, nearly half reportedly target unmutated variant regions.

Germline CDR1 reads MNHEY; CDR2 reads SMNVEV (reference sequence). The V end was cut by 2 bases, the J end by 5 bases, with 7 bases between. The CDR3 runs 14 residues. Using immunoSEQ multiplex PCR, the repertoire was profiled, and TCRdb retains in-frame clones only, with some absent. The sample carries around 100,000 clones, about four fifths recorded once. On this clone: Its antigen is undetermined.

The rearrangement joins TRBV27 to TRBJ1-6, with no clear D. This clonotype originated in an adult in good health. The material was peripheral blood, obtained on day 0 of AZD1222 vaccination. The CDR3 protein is CASSLRGDNSPLHF. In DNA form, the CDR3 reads TGTGCCAGCAGTTTACGCGGGGATAATTCACCCCTCCACTTT.